The 26 T cell receptor beta chains given below trace back to one sample, sequenced in a study of T cell repertoires in cytomegalovirus infection. Their target antigens are unknown. One entry per CDR3 protein results from TCRdb running MiXCR on the reads. Seen here are over 120,000 distinct CDR3 sequences, roughly a third observed once, and the top ten hold 45% to 55%. The material was CD8+ T cells from cultured PBMCs, obtained from culture after CMV antigen stimulation. The receptors derive from a human donor in good health (CMV status not recorded). Some clones in this sample may be carry-over from other donors' samples.

The genes are TRBV20-1 and TRBJ1-2; D perhaps matches TRBD1 (6 bases). Germline V lookup: CDR1 DFQATT, CDR2 SNEGSKA (reference sequence). V lost 3 bases, J lost 3 bases, and 14 bases lay in between. The CDR3 spans 14 residues. In DNA form, the CDR3 reads TGCAGTGCTAGCGAGGAAGGGGGGTACTATGGCTACACCTTC. It yields the protein CSASEEGGYYGYTF.

CDR3 residues: CASSTDQSSGNTIYF. The CDR3 region has the DNA TGTGCCAGTAGTACAGACCAGAGCTCTGGAAACACCATATATTTT. V is TRBV19 and J is TRBJ1-3, with no clear D. Trimming pared 4 bases from V and 0 bases from J, leaving 10 bases between. The length of the CDR3 is 15 residues. Germline V lookup: CDR1 LNHDA, CDR2 SQIVND (reference sequence).

DNA for the CDR3: TGCAGTGCCGAGAGTACCCTCCGGGCGGACACCGGGGAGCTGTTTTTT. Translating gives CSAESTLRADTGELFF. V gene TRBV20-1 combines with J gene TRBJ2-2; unclear D gene. Germline V gene sequence: CDR1 DFQATT, CDR2 SNEGSKA (reference sequence). With 6 bases removed from V and 3 bases from J, the gap between germline ends came to 20 bases. The CDR3 is 16 amino acids.

The rearrangement joins TRBV11-1 to TRBJ2-1; 13 nucleotides align to TRBD2. Germline V lookup: CDR1 SGHAT, CDR2 FQDESV (reference sequence). V lost 1 base and J lost 10; bases outside the gene matches: 13. The CDR3 contains 18 residues. The CDR3 region has the DNA TGTGCCAGCAGCTTAGGGACTAGCGGGGGCCGGGTTGGGGAGGAGCAGTTCTTC. It encodes CASSLGTSGGRVGEEQFF.

The chain recombines TRBV15 with TRBJ1-5, with D maybe TRBD1 (5 bases). Germline V gene data show CDR1 as LNHNV and CDR2 as YYDKDF (reference sequence). This CDR3 has 15 amino acids. V was shortened by 4 bases and J by 7 bases, with 17 bases between the two germline ends. This CDR3 reads CATSTDRGPRQPQHF. The DNA for the CDR3 is TGTGCCACCAGCACAGATCGGGGCCCCCGGCAGCCCCAGCATTTT.

The chain uses TRBV10-3 and TRBJ2-5, with D possibly TRBD2 on 6 matching bases. V was trimmed by 0 bases and J by 5 bases, leaving 16 bases between them. Looked up from germline, CDR1 is ENHRY and CDR2 is SYGVKD. This CDR3 has 16 amino acids. CDR3 bases: TGTGCCATCAGTGAGTCGACGGGGCGGGGCGGGGAGACCCAGTACTTC. Translation gives CAISESTGRGGETQYF.

This clonotype came up many times. The rearrangement links TRBV12-3 or TRBV12-4 to TRBJ1-1, with TRBD1 as a possible D gene (5 bases). CDR3 length equals 12 residues. V was clipped by 3 bases and J by 4 bases, with 6 bases between them. The CDR3 DNA reads as TGTGCCAGCAGTTTCACAGGCACTGAAGCTTTCTTT. Translating it yields CASSFTGTEAFF.

The chain recombines TRBV20-1 with TRBJ1-5; unclear D gene. Germline lookup yields CDR1 DFQATT and CDR2 SNEGSKA (reference sequence). Trimming stripped 3 bases from V and 0 bases from J, with 12 bases between. This CDR3 region has 15 residues. The CDR3 DNA follows: TGCAGTGCTAGCTCCTTGACGGATAGCAATCAGCCCCAGCATTTT. Translating it yields CSASSLTDSNQPQHF.

V gene TRBV4-1 combines with J gene TRBJ2-2, with D perhaps TRBD2 (5 bases). V lost 0 bases and J 1 base, leaving 6 bases between the germline ends. Germline loops: CDR1 MGHRA, CDR2 YSYEKL. This CDR3 has 15 residues. CDR3 protein: CASSQEGLNTGELFF. The DNA for the CDR3 is TGCGCCAGCAGCCAAGAAGGACTGAACACCGGGGAGCTGTTTTTT.

The rearrangement uses TRBV6-2 or TRBV6-3 and TRBJ1-1, with D perhaps TRBD1 (6 bases). This CDR3 region has 14 residues. Germline V gene lookup returns CDR1 MNHEY and CDR2 SVGEGT. V shed 6 bases and J shed 0 bases, with 11 bases lying between them. The CDR3 reads CASSAGQLNTEAFF. The CDR3 DNA sequence: TGTGCCAGCAGCGCCGGACAGTTGAACACTGAAGCTTTCTTT.

This clonotype was detected a few times. This chain links TRBV6-2 or TRBV6-3 with TRBJ2-3, with 7 bases aligning to TRBD1. The trim removed 7 bases at V and 2 bases at J, leaving 6 bases unmatched. The CDR3 sequence is 14 residues long. The germline V gene encodes CDR1 MNHEY and CDR2 SVGEGT. This chain's CDR3 is CASMVQGITDTQYF. Here the CDR3 DNA reads TGTGCCAGCATGGTACAGGGGATCACAGATACGCAGTATTTT.

This clonotype was found a few times. The chain employs TRBV29-1 and TRBJ2-2; D call uncertain. V dropped 0 bases and J dropped 7 bases, with 15 bases sitting between them. This CDR3 contains 15 residues. Germline V gives CDR1 SQVTM, CDR2 ANQGSEA. The CDR3, as DNA: TGCAGCGTTGAAGATCACTCAAAGGGTATCGGGGAGCTGTTTTTT. It is translated as CSVEDHSKGIGELFF.

The rearrangement links TRBV5-4 to TRBJ1-1; no definite D call. The V gene lost 2 bases and the J gene lost 0 bases, with 5 bases spanning the gap. The CDR3 spans 13 residues. CDR1 is SGHNT, CDR2 YYREEE, per germline (reference sequence). The DNA for the CDR3 is TGTGCCAGCAGCTTCGCTCTGAACACTGAAGCTTTCTTT. Its protein is CASSFALNTEAFF.

The rearrangement links TRBV3-1 to TRBJ2-2, with D possibly matching TRBD1 (6 bases). The CDR3 is made up of 17 amino acids. Trimming removed 4 bases from V and 2 bases from J, with 17 bases in between. CDR1 LGHDT and CDR2 YNNKEL come from the germline V gene (reference sequence). The CDR3 region has the DNA TGTGCCAGCAGCCGGCCCTACAGGGACGGAAACACCGGGGAGCTGTTTTTT. Amino acid sequence: CASSRPYRDGNTGELFF.

V and J are TRBV11-2 and TRBJ2-5, with 8 bases lining up with TRBD2. Germline trimming cut 9 bases from V and 5 bases from J; bases unmatched to any gene: 8. The germline V gene encodes CDR1 SGHAT and CDR2 FQNNGV. The CDR3 loop spans 13 amino acids. The CDR3 sequence: CASRGGIGETQYF. The CDR3 DNA reads as TGTGCCAGTCGCGGGGGGATTGGGGAGACCCAGTACTTC.

The V gene is TRBV12-3 or TRBV12-4, the J gene TRBJ2-3; 7 bases line up with TRBD2. The J segment lost 1 base and the V segment lost 5 bases, leaving 6 bases of the junction unmatched. CDR3 length: 15 residues. The CDR3 DNA follows: TGTGCCAGCAGTGATGGACTAGTTGGCACAGATACGCAGTATTTT. Amino acids: CASSDGLVGTDTQYF.

This clonotype was seen repeatedly, ten times or more. The CDR3 here is CASSPGTGPAGETQYF. CDR3 coding DNA: TGTGCCAGCAGCCCCGGGACAGGTCCTGCGGGGGAGACCCAGTACTTC. The gene calls are TRBV7-2 and TRBJ2-5; 8 bases agree with TRBD1. Germline V gene data show CDR1 as SGHTA and CDR2 as FQGNSA. Trimming took 5 bases from V and 5 from J; bases not matched to a gene: 13. The CDR3 length is 16 residues.

There are a few counts of this clonotype. The chain is built from TRBV27 and TRBJ2-1; D ambiguous. This CDR3 spans 14 amino acids. The germline V gene encodes CDR1 MNHEY and CDR2 SMNVEV (reference sequence). V lost 2 bases, J lost 8 bases, and 13 bases lay in between. CDR3 amino acids: CASSLGAALDEQFF. The CDR3 DNA reads as TGTGCCAGCAGTTTAGGCGCAGCCTTGGATGAGCAGTTCTTC.

This clonotype was counted many times. The V gene is TRBV20-1, the J gene TRBJ1-1; 9 positions agree with TRBD1. J gave up 11 bases and V 3 bases, and 7 bases lay outside the gene matches. The CDR3 is 12 amino acids. Germline CDR1 is DFQATT and CDR2 is SNEGSKA (reference sequence). The CDR3 is CSASTGGELAFF. The DNA for the CDR3 is TGCAGTGCTAGTACAGGGGGCGAGTTGGCTTTCTTT.

The V and J genes are TRBV19 and TRBJ2-7; no definite D call. Germline values: CDR1 LNHDA, CDR2 SQIVND (reference sequence). This CDR3 spans 14 amino acids. V dropped 5 bases and J dropped 0 bases, with 11 bases sitting between them. CDR3 nucleotide sequence: TGTGCCAGTAGTCCTTGGACGGTCTCCTACGAGCAGTACTTC. It is translated as CASSPWTVSYEQYF.

This chain connects TRBV24-1 to TRBJ2-7, with D maybe TRBD1 (5 bases). The CDR3 is 15 amino acids. With 7 bases removed from V and 3 bases from J, the gap between germline ends came to 18 bases. Germline values: CDR1 KGHDR, CDR2 SFDVKD. CDR3 region: CATRFGGPRVYEQYF. CDR3 sequence (DNA): TGTGCCACCAGATTCGGTGGGCCCAGGGTCTACGAGCAGTACTTC.

This chain connects TRBV6-6 to TRBJ1-1, with a weak D call TRBD1 (5 bases). V lost 10 bases, J lost 1 base, and 16 bases lay in between. The CDR3 consists of 14 residues. Germline CDR1 reads MNHNY; CDR2 reads SVGAGI (reference sequence). The chain's CDR3 is CATLSGTWNTEAFF. In DNA, the CDR3 is TGTGCCACCCTATCCGGGACTTGGAACACTGAAGCTTTCTTT.

This clonotype was found a few times. This chain links TRBV12-3 or TRBV12-4 with TRBJ2-7; TRBD1 aligns across 7 bases. V was pared by 6 bases and J by 5 bases, with 10 bases of the junction left unmatched. The CDR3 loop spans 14 amino acids. CDR3 nucleotides: TGTGCCAGCAGCCCCGGGACAGTAGGCGACGAGCAGTACTTC. Its protein product is CASSPGTVGDEQYF.

This clonotype was recorded many times. The chain recombines TRBV2 with TRBJ1-1, with D perhaps matching TRBD1 (5 bases). The V end lost 5 bases, the J end lost 6 bases, and 13 bases lay between the germline ends. This CDR3 contains 13 residues. Germline CDR1 SNHLY, CDR2 FYNNEI. CDR3 loop: CASSKDVGAEAFF. The CDR3 region has the DNA TGTGCCAGCAGTAAAGACGTAGGGGCTGAAGCTTTCTTT. Complete variable domain (other parts from reference TRBV2 and TRBJ1-1): EPEVTQTPSHQVTQMGQEVILRCVPISNHLYFYWYRQILGQKVEFLVSFYNNEISEKSEIFDDQFSVERPDGSNFTLKIRSTKLEDSAMYFCASSKDVGAEAFFGQGTRLTVV.

This clonotype has just one count. V gene TRBV29-1 combines with J gene TRBJ2-1; no definite D call. The germline gives CDR1 SQVTM, CDR2 ANQGSEA. The CDR3 extends over 12 amino acids. The ends were cut back, 6 bases at V and 3 bases at J, with 9 bases in the middle. Here the CDR3 DNA reads TGCAGCGTCGAAACAGTCTACAATGAGCAGTTCTTC. As protein: CSVETVYNEQFF.

Regarding this clonotype: A much more abundant neighbour one base away suggests this may be a read error. The chain couples TRBV12-3 or TRBV12-4 to TRBJ2-3, with unresolved D. The CDR3 loop spans 16 amino acids. Trimming pared 2 bases from V and 0 bases from J, leaving 12 bases between. The CDR3 nucleotides are TGTGCCAGCAGTTTATGGACCGCTGCTAGCACAGATACGCAGTATTTT. Protein: CASSLWTAASTDTQYF.